This T cell receptor beta chain was identified during a study of preoperative IRX-2 immunotherapy in early breast cancer. This clone was seen a few times. The length of the CDR3 is 12 residues. The V end lost 5 bases, the J end lost 5 bases, and 9 bases lay between the germline ends. The V gene's germline CDR1 is MNHGY and CDR2 SAAAGT. Treatment meaning: preoperative locoregional IRX-2 cytokine immunotherapy. Patients received preoperative, locoregional IRX-2 cytokine immunotherapy in a phase Ib study. Clones were read by immunoSEQ multiplex PCR, and TCRdb kept only the in-frame ones, dropping some. This sample has around 43,000 clones; about 72% occur once, and the top ten carry 1.2%.

The chain carries TRBV6-8 and TRBJ2-5; D is unclear. Material: tumor tissue, obtained after IRX-2 immunotherapy. This clonotype originated in a human donor with breast cancer. The CDR3, as DNA: TGTGCCAGCAGTCCCTTTGGGGAGACCCAGTACTTC. Translating it yields CASSPFGETQYF.